Listed below are T cell receptor beta chains from one sample, sequenced in a study of cytomegalovirus exposure and HLA in healthy donors. The table came from immunoSEQ multiplex PCR; TCRdb's copy has only in-frame clones and leaves some out. Of 150,000 to 200,000 clones in the sample, 81% were seen once. Sequenced: PBMCs. Receptors originate from a woman aged 25-40 years in good health and CMV-seronegative. CDR3s include the opening cysteine and the closing phenylalanine or tryptophan. Fields, in order: V gene, clone size, J gene, D gene, CDR3 protein, CDR3 DNA. The D gene is left open where the match is weak. The size of a clone is reported for some rows only, either as once, few or many, or as a class for expanded clones.

TRBV5-1,-,TRBJ2-7,-,CAYPEYEQYF,TGCGCCTACCCGGAGTACGAGCAGTACTTC
TRBV30,few,TRBJ1-5,-,CAWSVQGNQPQHF,TGTGCCTGGAGTGTTCAGGGGAATCAGCCCCAGCATTTT
TRBV5-5,-,TRBJ2-3,-,CASSQIQGIQTDTQYF,TGTGCCAGCAGCCAGATCCAGGGCATTCAGACAGATACGCAGTATTTT
TRBV5-1,-,TRBJ2-1,TRBD2,CASSFRAGRENEQFF,TGCGCCAGCAGCTTTCGAGCGGGAAGGGAAAATGAGCAGTTCTTC
TRBV7-6,-,TRBJ1-2,-,CASSRPTGGGYTF,TGTGCCAGCAGCCGCCCTACGGGGGGTGGCTACACCTTC
TRBV30,-,TRBJ2-7,TRBD1,CAWSVGQGMPYEQYF,TGTGCCTGGAGTGTAGGACAGGGAATGCCCTACGAGCAGTACTTC
TRBV27,-,TRBJ2-7,-,CASSLEGWGSYEQYF,TGTGCCAGCAGTTTAGAGGGCTGGGGCTCCTACGAGCAGTACTTC
TRBV6-5,-,TRBJ2-3,-,CASSYMLASSTDTQYF,TGTGCCAGCAGTTACATGCTAGCGTCTAGCACAGATACGCAGTATTTT
TRBV5-1,-,TRBJ2-7,TRBD2,CASSYQTSGSSYEQYF,TGCGCCAGCAGCTACCAAACTAGCGGGAGCTCCTACGAGCAGTACTTC
TRBV28,-,TRBJ1-1,-,CASSLGGGGNTEAFF,TGTGCCAGCAGTTTAGGGGGGGGCGGAAACACTGAAGCTTTCTTT
TRBV27,few,TRBJ1-2,TRBD1,CASSLLGQPLDGGYTF,TGTGCCAGCAGTTTATTGGGACAGCCATTAGACGGGGGCTACACCTTC
TRBV5-5,-,TRBJ2-7,TRBD1,CASSSRSQGNSYEQYF,TGTGCCAGCAGCTCACGTTCACAGGGGAACTCCTACGAGCAGTACTTC
TRBV28,-,TRBJ1-1,-,CASILGARVNTEAFF,TGTGCCAGCATATTAGGTGCCCGGGTCAACACTGAAGCTTTCTTT
TRBV28,-,TRBJ2-3,-,CASSLREQLTDTQYF,TGTGCCAGCAGTTTACGGGAACAGCTCACAGATACGCAGTATTTT
TRBV15,-,TRBJ2-7,TRBD1,CATSRGQDLSYEQYF,TGTGCCACCAGCCGGGGACAGGATCTTTCCTACGAGCAGTACTTC
TRBV2,-,TRBJ2-7,TRBD1,CASSEGGQGVYEQYF,TGTGCCAGCAGTGAAGGGGGACAGGGTGTATACGAGCAGTACTTC
TRBV30,-,TRBJ2-2,-,CAWSVLEVTGELFF,TGTGCCTGGAGTGTATTAGAGGTAACCGGGGAGCTGTTTTTT
TRBV27,-,TRBJ2-2,-,CASSGQGNTGELFF,TGTGCCAGCAGTGGTCAGGGTAATACCGGGGAGCTGTTTTTT
TRBV6-1,-,TRBJ1-1,TRBD1,CASWDRGTEAFF,TGTGCCAGCTGGGACAGGGGCACTGAAGCTTTCTTT
TRBV11-2,-,TRBJ2-7,TRBD2,CASSPASGDLYEQYF,TGTGCCAGCAGCCCGGCTAGCGGGGACCTCTACGAGCAGTACTTC
TRBV10-3,once,TRBJ2-7,TRBD2,CAISEPPGSSGRHEQYF,TGTGCCATCAGTGAGCCCCCGGGGTCTAGCGGGAGGCACGAGCAGTACTTC
TRBV7-2,-,TRBJ2-7,-,CASSYSTGEQYF,TGTGCCAGCAGCTACTCTACGGGGGAGCAGTACTTC
TRBV5-1,-,TRBJ1-3,TRBD1,CASSWTGFSSGNTIYF,TGCGCCAGCAGCTGGACAGGGTTTAGCTCTGGAAACACCATATATTTT
TRBV7-6,-,TRBJ2-4,TRBD2,CASSLGRLAGGVDIQYF,TGTGCCAGCAGCTTAGGCAGACTAGCGGGAGGGGTGGACATTCAGTACTTC
TRBV7-2,-,TRBJ2-7,TRBD2,CASSLAPGLAGYEQYF,TGTGCCAGCAGCTTAGCGCCCGGACTAGCGGGATACGAGCAGTACTTC
TRBV5-4,-,TRBJ1-6,-,CASSLEGGWKKPLHF,TGTGCCAGCAGCTTGGAGGGGGGGTGGAAGAAACCCCTCCACTTT
TRBV27,-,TRBJ1-4,-,CASSFRQGPATNEKLFF,TGTGCCAGCAGTTTTCGTCAGGGGCCGGCAACTAATGAAAAACTGTTTTTT
TRBV4-1,once,TRBJ2-5,-,CASSQGNGNVETQYF,TGCGCCAGCAGCCAAGGGAACGGGAATGTGGAGACCCAGTACTTC
TRBV29-1,once,TRBJ2-7,-,CSVEAPLVVGHPRQYF,TGCAGCGTTGAAGCCCCACTTGTAGTTGGACACCCTAGGCAGTACTTC
TRBV6-1,-,TRBJ1-5,-,CASSEAISRIAQGNQPQHF,TGTGCCAGCAGTGAAGCGATTTCCCGAATAGCCCAGGGGAATCAGCCCCAGCATTTT
TRBV5-8,-,TRBJ2-2,-,CASSQGHPNTGELFF,TGTGCCAGCAGCCAGGGACACCCGAACACCGGGGAGCTGTTTTTT
TRBV10-3,-,TRBJ1-5,TRBD1,CAISELQGGNQPQHF,TGTGCCATCAGTGAGCTTCAGGGGGGCAATCAGCCCCAGCATTTT
TRBV5-1,-,TRBJ2-3,TRBD1,CASSFGDGTGGADTQYF,TGCGCCAGCAGCTTTGGCGACGGGACAGGGGGTGCAGATACGCAGTATTTT
TRBV2,-,TRBJ2-1,-,CASNPNNEQFF,TGTGCCAGCAATCCTAACAATGAGCAGTTCTTC
TRBV5-3,-,TRBJ1-5,-,CARSTPRLPQHF,TGTGCCAGAAGCACACCCAGATTGCCCCAGCATTTT
TRBV4-1,-,TRBJ2-3,TRBD2,CASSRSGTSGGAEDTQYF,TGCGCCAGCAGCCGCTCCGGGACTAGCGGGGGGGCCGAGGATACGCAGTATTTT
TRBV9,-,TRBJ2-3,TRBD2,CASSYGTTITDTQYF,TGTGCCAGCAGCTACGGGACTACAATCACAGATACGCAGTATTTT
TRBV25-1,-,TRBJ1-2,TRBD1,CASSDPGQGNYGYTF,TGTGCCAGCAGTGACCCCGGACAGGGCAACTATGGCTACACCTTC
TRBV5-6,-,TRBJ2-7,-,CASSMGGDTYEQYF,TGTGCCAGCAGCATGGGCGGGGATACCTACGAGCAGTACTTC
TRBV5-1,-,TRBJ1-3,TRBD1,CASSTDRGPPGTIYF,TGCGCCAGCAGCACCGACAGGGGACCCCCCGGCACCATATATTTT
TRBV6-4,-,TRBJ1-2,TRBD1,CASSATTGGGYGYTF,TGTGCCAGCAGCGCCACCACAGGGGGCGGCTATGGCTACACCTTC
TRBV4-1,once,TRBJ2-5,-,CASSPLQQGQETQYF,TGCGCCAGCAGCCCCCTCCAGCAGGGACAAGAGACCCAGTACTTC
TRBV29-1,-,TRBJ2-5,TRBD2,CSVVGGKVQETQYF,TGCAGCGTTGTGGGGGGGAAAGTCCAAGAGACCCAGTACTTC
TRBV10-1,once,TRBJ2-7,TRBD1,CASRDSISYEQYF,TGCGCGAGCCGGGACAGTATTTCCTACGAGCAGTACTTC
TRBV5-1,-,TRBJ2-7,TRBD2,CASSLDREGKQYF,TGCGCCAGCAGCTTGGACCGGGAGGGTAAGCAGTACTTC